This TCR beta chain was identified during a study of PD-1 blockade in classical Hodgkin lymphoma. The wider study: Intravenous delivery of nivolumab at 3 mg/kg to patients occurred every 2 weeks. The study, taken as a whole, reports: Differences between repertoires have undefined causes, possibly disease activity or prior therapy.

This CDR3 has 11 residues. The germline gives CDR1 MDHEN, CDR2 SYDVKM. Trimming left V 3 bases short and J 2 bases short, with 0 bases between. Exposure to brentuximab vedotin varied, and each patient had relapsed following autologous stem cell transplantation. Isolation of CD8+ T cells from thawed PBMCs used magnetic negative selection. Profiling relied on immunoSEQ multiplex PCR, and the TCRdb table lists in-frame clones only, not all of them. In the table there are around 13,000 clones, 65% to 80% of which are singletons. About this clone: Its matching antigen is unknown.

The chain recombines TRBV28 with TRBJ2-3; no clear D. The source material was CD8+ T cells from blood, sampled at baseline. This clonotype was sampled from a human donor with classical Hodgkin lymphoma. This CDR3 is CASSFTDTQYF. In DNA, the CDR3 is TGTGCCAGCAGTTTCACAGATACGCAGTATTTT. Variable domain in full (rest from reference TRBV28 and TRBJ2-3): DVKVTQSSRYLVKRTGEKVFLECVQDMDHENMFWYRQDPGLGLRLIYFSYDVKMKEKGDIPEGYSVSREKKERFSLILESASTNQTSMYLCASSFTDTQYFGPGTRLTVL.